These T cell receptor beta chains were read from a single sample in a study of cytomegalovirus exposure and HLA in healthy donors. The repertoire was sequenced with immunoSEQ multiplex PCR; TCRdb's copy has only in-frame clones and lacks some. The data contain more than 100,000 clones, 70% to 90% of them seen just once; the ten biggest clones take up less than 2%. Sequencing used PBMCs. The receptor set was obtained from a man aged 35-49 years in good health and CMV-seronegative. CDR3s leave out the opening cysteine and the closing phenylalanine or tryptophan.

TRBV14	TRBJ2-5	ASSQVGPRGTQY
TRBV5-4	TRBJ2-1	ASSLDGSRYNEQF
TRBV4-3	TRBJ2-3	ASSRRLAGAPDTQY
TRBV9	TRBJ1-2	ASSVEGRGEAGYT
TRBV19	TRBJ2-7	ASRAGAAYEQY
TRBV5-5	TRBJ2-5	ASSFRDRPLGETQY
TRBV7-9	TRBJ1-2	SSSFGDSGYT
TRBV19	TRBJ2-2	ASSILPPMAGGSTGELF
TRBV18	TRBJ1-1	ASSPPRIVNTEAF
TRBV27	TRBJ2-5	ASRHGTVGTETQY
TRBV28	TRBJ2-4	ASRETGNAKNIQY
TRBV5-8	TRBJ1-2	ASSETGDNYGYT
TRBV7-2	TRBJ1-2	ASSLVGGGQPFGT
TRBV11-2	TRBJ2-1	ASSLELRSYNEQF
TRBV9	TRBJ2-2	AGQDYTGELF
TRBV29-1	TRBJ2-1	SAPGQGFGEQF
TRBV30	TRBJ2-1	AYQVFSYNEQF
TRBV28	TRBJ1-3	ASSIGQASGNTIY
TRBV29-1	TRBJ2-3	SADLSGGTDTQY
TRBV7-8	TRBJ2-2	ASSLVSRSTGELF
TRBV13	TRBJ2-7	ASSPGSYEQY
TRBV2	TRBJ2-5	ASSEGVGQTQY
TRBV15	TRBJ2-5	ATSRDIGGPETQY
TRBV5-1	TRBJ2-1	ASSRMAGLHNEQF
TRBV5-1	TRBJ1-1	ASSLDGDTEAF
TRBV6-5	TRBJ2-7	ASSYSSLAGSYEQY
TRBV11-1	TRBJ2-1	ASSLGPTSGRSYNEQF
TRBV29-1	TRBJ2-7	SVGTSNPYEQY
TRBV30	TRBJ2-7	AWTRTGRVYEQY
TRBV5-6	TRBJ2-7	ASSLLRIPTYEQY
TRBV11-1	TRBJ2-5	ASSSYRGQETQY
TRBV15	TRBJ1-2	ATSNRYGYT
TRBV7-2	TRBJ1-2	ASSLGIPGGGYT
TRBV4-3	TRBJ1-2	ASSQDLTGSNYGYT
TRBV6-8	TRBJ2-1	ASSEQGDEQF
TRBV28	TRBJ1-2	ASSLGQNYGYT
TRBV25-1	TRBJ1-6	ASSEFQGPPLH
TRBV7-2	TRBJ1-1	ASSPGGDRYSPEAF
TRBV18	TRBJ2-3	ASSPPDRGPTDTQY
TRBV7-6	TRBJ2-3	ASSSLAGGPLDTQY
TRBV7-2	TRBJ2-1	ASSQGVGGVGFNEQF
TRBV7-9	TRBJ2-7	SSSLSGEQY
TRBV5-6	TRBJ2-5	ASSFTRGETQY
TRBV29-1	TRBJ1-3	SVTGDSGNTIY
TRBV21-1	TRBJ1-2	ASSKDGSRGRDGYT
TRBV4-2	TRBJ2-1	ASSAFDARGHNEQF
TRBV7-2	TRBJ2-3	ASSSDLAGGQDTQY
TRBV5-1	TRBJ2-5	ASSPGTSGRRYQETQY
TRBV5-6	TRBJ2-1	ASSLIAGEQF
TRBV7-9	TRBJ2-5	ASTIDGVLETQY
TRBV30	TRBJ1-1	AWSDYNSEAF
TRBV7-9	TRBJ2-7	ASSPVGTNSYEQY
TRBV4-3	TRBJ1-3	ASSQDWGTGGRNTIY
TRBV10-3	TRBJ1-5	AISDDTGNQPQH
TRBV4-1	TRBJ2-5	ASSQALAGGETQY
TRBV19	TRBJ1-5	ASSIVPTLDQPQH
TRBV5-6	TRBJ1-2	ASSLGRQGSYT
TRBV9	TRBJ1-4	ASSTGGSTNEKLF
TRBV29-1	TRBJ2-7	SVEDPGGGYSYEQY